This T cell receptor (beta chain) was sequenced in a study of T cells in localized non-small cell lung cancer. V lost 1 base and J 3 bases, leaving 13 bases between the germline ends. The germline gives CDR1 SGHTA, CDR2 FQGNSA. The CDR3 contains 15 residues. Using immunoSEQ multiplex PCR, the repertoire was profiled, and TCRdb retains in-frame clones only, with some absent. The sample records over 25,000 clones, about 92% being singletons. The sample in question was peripheral blood, obtained before any cancer treatment. The chain joins TRBV7-2 to TRBJ2-7; D is unclear. This TCR derives from a woman between 35 and 70 years old with stage I lung adenocarcinoma. In DNA form, the CDR3 reads TGTGCCAGCAGCTTAGGGCGCGGCCCCCTCTACGAGCAGTACTTC. Its protein product is CASSLGRGPLYEQYF.